Presented here are 13 T cell receptor beta chains from one specimen sequenced in a study of blood T cell repertoires in COVID-19. The repertoire was sequenced with immunoSEQ multiplex PCR; TCRdb's copy has only in-frame clones and lacks some. The table records 65,000 to 75,000 clones, approximately 91% of them present only once. What was sequenced was peripheral blood. The receptors come from a human donor with active COVID-19. The donor label of this sample is uncertain.

V and J are TRBV6-2 or TRBV6-3 and TRBJ2-7, with 7 nucleotides matching TRBD2. The V gene end was trimmed by 6 bases and the J gene end by 10 bases; junction bases not matched to a gene: 18. The CDR3 is made up of 15 amino acids. CDR1 MNHEY and CDR2 SVGEGT come from the germline V gene. In DNA form, the CDR3 reads TGTGCCAGCAGCCCCACCCAACGGGAGGCGTTTCGACAGTACTTC. Translating gives CASSPTQREAFRQYF.

CDR3 region: CASSLEQPENGNTIYF. The DNA for the CDR3 is TGTGCCAGCAGCTTAGAACAGCCCGAAAATGGAAACACCATATATTTT. The genes are TRBV11-2 and TRBJ1-3, with D unclear. V lost 0 bases and J lost 3, with 12 bases in between. Germline assignment: CDR1 SGHAT and CDR2 FQNNGV. The CDR3 runs to 16 residues.

Judged by abundance, this clone is large. The CDR3 region is CASSLGGQHNQPQHF. CDR3 coding DNA: TGTGCCAGCAGCTTAGGTGGACAGCACAATCAGCCCCAGCATTTT. The genes are TRBV7-8 and TRBJ1-5; weak D call: TRBD1 (6 bases). Per the germline V gene, CDR1 is SGHVS and CDR2 is FQNEAQ. The CDR3 has 15 residues. Trimming took 1 base from V and 3 from J, leaving 10 bases between them.

The rearrangement links TRBV7-6 to TRBJ2-2; TRBD2 matches 7 bases. This CDR3 has 15 amino acids. CDR1 and CDR2 from the germline V gene are SGHVS and FNYEAQ. Unmatched junction bases numbered 2, after V lost 0 bases and J lost 4 bases. CDR3 protein: CASSLAGGITGELFF. As DNA, the CDR3 is TGTGCCAGCAGCTTAGCCGGGGGGATCACCGGGGAGCTGTTTTTT.

V and J are TRBV6-7 and TRBJ1-2; tentative D call: TRBD1 (6 bases). TRBV6-7 is an ORF, with its function uncertain. The CDR3 is 11 residues long. V lost 11 bases to trimming and J lost 9 bases, with 16 bases between them. The CDR3 reads CAGTRGGCYTF. In DNA, the CDR3 is TGTGCCGGCACGAGGGGGGGATGCTACACCTTC.

This clone was seen a handful of times. The chain couples TRBV5-1 to TRBJ2-1; TRBD1 matches 9 bases. J was trimmed by 10 bases and V by 2 bases; bases with no gene match: 4. The CDR3 sequence is 13 residues long. In germline, CDR1 is SGHRS, CDR2 YFSETQ. The DNA for the CDR3 is TGCGCCAGCAGCTTACCGGACAGGGGCGAGCAGTTCTTC. Its translation is CASSLPDRGEQFF.

The chain employs TRBV7-2 and TRBJ2-1, with 13 bases that match TRBD2. With V trimmed by 3 bases and J by 9 bases, 2 bases remained unmatched. CDR3 size: 14 residues. The germline V gene has CDR1 SGHTA and CDR2 FQGNSA. The CDR3 is CASSFGTSGTEQFF. In DNA, the CDR3 is TGTGCCAGCAGCTTTGGGACTAGCGGGACTGAGCAGTTCTTC.

This clone has a handful of counts. The V and J genes are TRBV7-2 and TRBJ2-7, with D possibly matching TRBD1 (6 bases). This CDR3 has 13 amino acids. From germline, CDR1 is SGHTA and CDR2 FQGNSA. Trimming removed 5 bases from V and 2 bases from J, with 10 bases in between. The CDR3 spells CASSTRTAYEQYF. CDR3 sequence (DNA): TGTGCCAGCAGCACCCGGACAGCCTACGAGCAGTACTTC.

The chain uses TRBV7-2 and TRBJ2-1, with 7 nucleotides matching TRBD2. The CDR3 contains 16 residues. V lost 5 bases to trimming and J lost 2 bases; unmatched junction nucleotides: 9. Germline CDR1 and CDR2: SGHTA and FQGNSA. CDR3 in amino acids: CASSRFTSAAYNEQFF. In DNA form, the CDR3 reads TGTGCCAGCAGCCGTTTTACTAGCGCGGCCTACAATGAGCAGTTCTTC.

The CDR3 is CASSNRELDTQYF. The DNA for the CDR3 is TGTGCCAGCAGTAACAGGGAGTTGGATACGCAGTATTTT. The chain has TRBV6-5 and TRBJ2-3; possible D gene TRBD1, 6 bases. Trimming removed 5 bases from V and 6 bases from J, with 12 bases in between. The CDR3 totals 13 residues. The germline CDR1 and CDR2 sequences are MNHEY and SVGAGI.

A single count supports this clone. The rearrangement links TRBV7-8 to TRBJ1-3; D gene ambiguous. Looked up from germline, CDR1 is SGHVS and CDR2 is FQNEAQ. The V end was cut by 5 bases, the J end by 4 bases, with 18 bases between. The CDR3 length is 16 residues. CDR3 coding DNA: TGTGCCAGCAGCAACGACCGGGTACAACTGGGAAACACCATATATTTT. Its translation is CASSNDRVQLGNTIYF.

The V call is TRBV9, the J call TRBJ1-5; D possibly corresponds to TRBD1 (5 bases). Trimming pared 0 bases from V and 10 bases from J, leaving 17 bases between. The CDR3 loop spans 15 amino acids. Germline-derived CDR1 and CDR2 are SGDLS and YYNGEE. The CDR3 DNA sequence: TGTGCCAGCAGCGTAGTTCCGGGAGGGGACTCTCCCCAGCATTTT. This translates into CASSVVPGGDSPQHF. Variable domain in full (rest from reference TRBV9 and TRBJ1-5): DSGVTQTPKHLITATGQRVTLRCSPRSGDLSVYWYQQSLDQGLQFLIQYYNGEERAKGNILERFSAQQFPDLHSELNLSSLELGDSALYFCASSVVPGGDSPQHFGDGTRLSIL.

The chain couples TRBV6-2 or TRBV6-3 to TRBJ1-5; no clear D. Trimming removed 4 bases from V and 2 bases from J, with 9 bases in between. CDR3 size: 14 residues. CDR1 and CDR2 from the germline V gene are MNHEY and SVGEGT. CDR3 DNA sequence: TGTGCCAGCAGTTCAAGGAGCCGCAATCAGCCCCAGCATTTT. This codes for CASSSRSRNQPQHF.